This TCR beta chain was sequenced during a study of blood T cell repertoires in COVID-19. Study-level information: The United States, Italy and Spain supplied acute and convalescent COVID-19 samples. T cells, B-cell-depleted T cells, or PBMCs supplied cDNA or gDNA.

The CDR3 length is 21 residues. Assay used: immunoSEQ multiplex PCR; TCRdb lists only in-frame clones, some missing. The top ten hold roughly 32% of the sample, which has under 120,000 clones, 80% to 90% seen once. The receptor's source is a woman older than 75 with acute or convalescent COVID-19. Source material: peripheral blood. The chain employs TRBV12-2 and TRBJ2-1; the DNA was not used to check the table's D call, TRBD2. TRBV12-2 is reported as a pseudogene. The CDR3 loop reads CASRLARPGLAGGSSYNEQFF. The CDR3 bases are TGTGCAAGTCGCTTAGCGAGACCGGGACTAGCGGGGGGGAGCTCCTACAATGAGCAGTTCTTC.